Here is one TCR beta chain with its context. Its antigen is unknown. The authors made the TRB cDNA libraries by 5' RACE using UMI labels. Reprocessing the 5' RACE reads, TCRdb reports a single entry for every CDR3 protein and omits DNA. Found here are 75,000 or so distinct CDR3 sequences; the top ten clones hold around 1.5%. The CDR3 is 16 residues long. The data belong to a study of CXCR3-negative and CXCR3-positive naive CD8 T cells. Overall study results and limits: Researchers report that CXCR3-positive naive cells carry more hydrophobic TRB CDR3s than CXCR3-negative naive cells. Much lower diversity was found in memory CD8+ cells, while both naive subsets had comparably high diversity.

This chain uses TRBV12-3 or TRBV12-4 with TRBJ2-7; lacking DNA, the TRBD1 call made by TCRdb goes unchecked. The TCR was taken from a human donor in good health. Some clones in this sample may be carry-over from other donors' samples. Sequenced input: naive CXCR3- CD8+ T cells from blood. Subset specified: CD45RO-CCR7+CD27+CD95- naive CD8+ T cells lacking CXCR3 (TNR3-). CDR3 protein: CASSPTGTPSSYEQYF.